These T cell receptor beta chains were read from a single sample in a study of response to subunit inactivated influenza vaccine. TCRdb reprocessed the RT-PCR reads with MiXCR, giving one entry per CDR3 protein. The data contain 600,000 to 850,000 distinct CDR3 sequences, about 15% of them singletons. This specimen was PBMCs from blood, taken 14 days before vaccination. Receptors originate from a man aged 50-59 years who received an inactivated influenza vaccine. Both conserved end residues are part of each CDR3. A D gene is named only where the DNA matches it firmly. Some rows have no size entry. The others give once, few or many, or a class for an expanded clone.

v_call	d_call	j_call	clone_size	cdr3_nt	cdr3_aa
TRBV29-1	TRBD1	TRBJ2-2	.	TGCAGCGTCGGGACAGGGGCGAACACCGGGGAGCTGTTTTTT	CSVGTGANTGELFF
TRBV24-1	TRBD1	TRBJ2-6	many	TGTGCCACCGGGACAGGCTCTAGCTCTGGGGCCAACGTCCTGACTTTC	CATGTGSSSGANVLTF
TRBV2	TRBD1	TRBJ1-1	.	TGTGCCAGCAGCGGGACAGGGAGGTACACTGAAGCTTTCTTT	CASSGTGRYTEAFF
TRBV4-2	.	TRBJ2-5	.	TGTGCCAGCAGCCAAGCCCGGGACGACTCGGGGACCCAGTACTTC	CASSQARDDSGTQYF
TRBV3-1	.	TRBJ2-5	few	TGTGCCAGCAGCACCGGCGGGCGGTTCCAAGAGACCCAGTACTTC	CASSTGGRFQETQYF
TRBV5-6	.	TRBJ1-6	few	TGTGCCAGCAGCTTGAGGATAGTCGGCTATAATTCACCCCTCCACTTT	CASSLRIVGYNSPLHF
TRBV27	TRBD2	TRBJ2-7	many	TGTGCCAGCAGTTCCACAGGACTAGCGGGAGTCGACGAGCAGTACTTC	CASSSTGLAGVDEQYF
TRBV20-1	.	TRBJ2-1	.	TGCAGTGCTAGAGCCAGGACTGGCTCCTACAATGAGCAGTTCTTC	CSARARTGSYNEQFF
TRBV15	.	TRBJ1-5	.	TGTGCCACCAGCAGAGATCCAGGCGGCCAGCCCCAGCATTTT	CATSRDPGGQPQHF
TRBV13	.	TRBJ2-1	.	TGTGCCAGCAGCTCATTCACAGGGGCAGCGGGCAATGAGCAGTTCTTC	CASSSFTGAAGNEQFF
TRBV3-1	TRBD2	TRBJ2-5	.	TGTGCCAGCAGCCAACGTCCTAGCGGGGTAGAGACCCAGTACTTC	CASSQRPSGVETQYF
TRBV12-3/TRBV12-4	.	TRBJ1-1	.	TGTGCCAGCATTAAGGATGGGGCGGGTGCTTTCTTT	CASIKDGAGAFF
TRBV20-1	.	TRBJ2-7	once	TGCAGTGCTAGCCGGGAGTACGAGCAGTACTTC	CSASREYEQYF
TRBV9	TRBD1	TRBJ1-2	few	TGTGCCAGCAGCGAGTACAGGGGTGGCTACACCTTC	CASSEYRGGYTF
TRBV29-1	TRBD1	TRBJ1-2	few	TGCAGCGTTGGGGAACAAACCGGGACAGGGGTCTTC	CSVGEQTGTGVF
TRBV9	.	TRBJ2-3	few	TGTGCCAGCAGCCTCAATCCGCTTTGGGATACGCAGTATTTT	CASSLNPLWDTQYF
TRBV4-1	.	TRBJ2-2	.	TGCGCCAGCAGCAAAATCGGGGGGGAGCTGTTTTTT	CASSKIGGELFF
TRBV10-3	TRBD1	TRBJ2-7	.	TGTGCCATCAGTTCCGGACAGGGGTCCTACGAGCAGTACTTC	CAISSGQGSYEQYF
TRBV12-3/TRBV12-4	.	TRBJ2-3	.	TGTGCCAGCATCTCGGGACGCCATAGCACAGATACGCAGTATTTT	CASISGRHSTDTQYF
TRBV6-2/TRBV6-3	.	TRBJ1-2	few	TGTGCCAGCAGTTCCACAGGCCCTAACTATGGCTACACCTTC	CASSSTGPNYGYTF
TRBV6-2/TRBV6-3	.	TRBJ2-3	few	TGTGCCAGCAGTCCGGAAATCAGGGGAGATACGCAGTATTTT	CASSPEIRGDTQYF
TRBV20-1	TRBD2	TRBJ2-7	.	TGCAGTGCTACCCCATGGGGGGGTGGCTACGAGCAGTACTTC	CSATPWGGGYEQYF
TRBV11-2	TRBD2	TRBJ2-1	many	TGTGCCAGCAGCTTAGATTGGATAGCGGGAGAGGGCAATGAGCAGTTCTTC	CASSLDWIAGEGNEQFF
TRBV5-4	TRBD1	TRBJ2-3	few	TGTGCCAGCAGCTCCGGGGCGACAGGGATGACAGATACGCAGTATTTT	CASSSGATGMTDTQYF
TRBV6-1	.	TRBJ1-5	few	TGTGCCAGCAGCTCAGGGACCTATCAGCCCCAGCATTTT	CASSSGTYQPQHF
TRBV6-1	TRBD2	TRBJ2-2	.	TGTGCCAGCAGCGAGACGACCTCAGGGAGGGTGTTTTTT	CASSETTSGRVFF
TRBV7-2	TRBD1	TRBJ2-5	many	TGTGCCAGCAGCTTGAACAGGGGGCAGGTGGAGACCCAGTACTTC	CASSLNRGQVETQYF
TRBV2	.	TRBJ2-7	few	TGTGCCAGCAGTGAGTCGTTCGGAGAGCAGTACTTC	CASSESFGEQYF
TRBV2	.	TRBJ2-5	.	TGTGCCAGCAGTGAATCTAGGGCGTCCCAAGAGACCCAGTACTTC	CASSESRASQETQYF
TRBV4-1	.	TRBJ2-2	.	TGCGCCAGCAGCCAACGCGGGGGCCCGAACACCGGGGAGCTGTTTTTT	CASSQRGGPNTGELFF
TRBV9	TRBD1	TRBJ2-3	.	TGTGCCAGCAGCGCCAGGACAGGGACAGATACGCAGTATTTT	CASSARTGTDTQYF
TRBV7-8	TRBD2	TRBJ2-2	many	TGTGCCAGCAGCCTAGTCCTACTAGCGGGTACCCGGGAGCTGTTTTTT	CASSLVLLAGTRELFF
TRBV9	TRBD2	TRBJ2-1	few	TGTGCCAGCAGCGTAGCAAGCGGGAGTATTGATGAGCAGTTCTTC	CASSVASGSIDEQFF
TRBV6-1	.	TRBJ2-1	few	TGTGCCAGCAATCTCCGGGACGATACCTACAATGAGCAGTTCTTC	CASNLRDDTYNEQFF
TRBV12-3/TRBV12-4	TRBD2	TRBJ2-1	.	TGTGCCAGCAGTATCCGGGGACTAGCGGGGGGGGGCCGCTCCTACAATGAGCAGTTCTTC	CASSIRGLAGGGRSYNEQFF
TRBV28	.	TRBJ2-1	.	TGTGCCAGCAGCCCACGGGCGGTTAACAATGAGCAGTTCTTC	CASSPRAVNNEQFF
TRBV4-2	.	TRBJ2-3	few	TGTGCCAGCAGCCAACCCGGGAGTCGAGATACGCAGTATTTT	CASSQPGSRDTQYF
TRBV7-8	.	TRBJ2-5	few	TGTGCCAGCAACGGACGCGGGACTGTACAAGAGACCCAGTACTTC	CASNGRGTVQETQYF
TRBV27	TRBD2	TRBJ2-1	few	TGTGCCAGCAGTCCCCTTCTTCCTAGCGGGAGGCCTCACAATGAGCAGTTCTTC	CASSPLLPSGRPHNEQFF
TRBV20-1	TRBD1	TRBJ2-5	many	TGCAGTGCTGGGGACAGGGGGCTGGTAGAGACCCAGTACTTC	CSAGDRGLVETQYF
TRBV25-1	.	TRBJ2-3	.	TGTGCCAGCAGTGAATCAGGCTACCGCACAGATACGCAGTATTTT	CASSESGYRTDTQYF
TRBV5-1	TRBD2	TRBJ2-3	.	TGCGCCAGCAGCTTGGCCCTAGCGGGGCCAACAGATACGCAGTATTTT	CASSLALAGPTDTQYF
TRBV18	.	TRBJ2-7	few	TGTGCCAGCTCACCACGGGGGACGAGGAGCTCCTACGAGCAGTACTTC	CASSPRGTRSSYEQYF
TRBV24-1	.	TRBJ1-5	.	TGTGCCACCGGGGACGGTAGCAATCAGCCCCAGCATTTT	CATGDGSNQPQHF
TRBV4-1	.	TRBJ1-6	few	TGCGCCAGCAGCCTTCGAAGTTCACCCCTCCACTTT	CASSLRSSPLHF
TRBV10-3	TRBD1	TRBJ1-5	.	TGTGCCATCAGTGAGTCGTGGACAGGGAGCAATCAGCCCCAGCATTTT	CAISESWTGSNQPQHF
TRBV3-1	.	TRBJ2-7	.	TGTGCCAGCAGCCCCCGACTCGATCATACCTACGAGCAGTACTTC	CASSPRLDHTYEQYF
TRBV7-9	.	TRBJ1-1	.	TGTGCCAGCAGCCCCCAACAGGCGCTGAACACTGAAGCTTTCTTT	CASSPQQALNTEAFF
TRBV28	.	TRBJ2-7	.	TGTGCCAGCAAGGGGAATGCGGGGCAGGGGAAGGCCTACGAGCAGTACTTC	CASKGNAGQGKAYEQYF
TRBV12-3/TRBV12-4	TRBD2	TRBJ2-3	.	TGTGCCAGCAGTCGTGAGGCGGGAGTGGGAGATACGCAGTATTTT	CASSREAGVGDTQYF
TRBV5-1	.	TRBJ1-1	few	TGCGCCAGCAGCTTGGCCGGTGGTAGGAACACTGAAGCTTTCTTT	CASSLAGGRNTEAFF
TRBV19	TRBD1	TRBJ2-1	.	TGTGCCAGTAAACCCTACAGGGGCGAGTACAATGAGCAGTTCTTC	CASKPYRGEYNEQFF
TRBV7-8	.	TRBJ2-3	.	TGTGCCAGCAGCCTCGCCGGCGGGGTACCAGATACGCAGTATTTT	CASSLAGGVPDTQYF
TRBV6-1	.	TRBJ2-7	many	TGTGCCAGCAGTCCCCTCTCGGACCGCTACGAGCAGTACTTC	CASSPLSDRYEQYF
TRBV30	.	TRBJ2-1	.	TGTGCCTGGCTCGGGGGCTACAACAATGAGCAGTTCTTC	CAWLGGYNNEQFF
TRBV5-1	TRBD1	TRBJ1-6	.	TGCGCCAGCAGCATTGAAGACAGGGGAAATTCACCCCTCCACTTT	CASSIEDRGNSPLHF
TRBV29-1	TRBD1	TRBJ2-3	few	TGCAGCGTGGACAGGGGAGTTGGGAATACGCAGTATTTT	CSVDRGVGNTQYF